This T cell receptor beta chain was sequenced during a study of PD-L1 blockade in urothelial cancer. Study-level background: Blood underwent analysis 3 weeks (second dose) and 6 weeks after treatment began.

The sample's time point: pretreatment peripheral blood. Enrolled patients showed locally advanced or metastatic urothelial carcinoma. Sequencing used immunoSEQ multiplex PCR; TCRdb keeps in-frame clones, though not all of them. This repertoire shows tens of thousands of clones, roughly four fifths found once; its top ten account for 6.5% to 8.5%. The CDR3 covers 16 residues. The chain links TRBV12-2 to TRBJ2-5; the table's D call, TRBD2, was not checked against the DNA. TRBV12-2 counts as a pseudogene. The sequences come from PBMCs, collected around atezolizumab (anti-PD-L1) treatment. This sequence originates from a man aged 60 to 69 with urothelial cancer. CDR3 in DNA: TGTGCAAGTCGCTCCCTTGGGGACGGAGGGGCAGAGACCCAGTACTTC. It encodes CASRSLGDGGAETQYF.